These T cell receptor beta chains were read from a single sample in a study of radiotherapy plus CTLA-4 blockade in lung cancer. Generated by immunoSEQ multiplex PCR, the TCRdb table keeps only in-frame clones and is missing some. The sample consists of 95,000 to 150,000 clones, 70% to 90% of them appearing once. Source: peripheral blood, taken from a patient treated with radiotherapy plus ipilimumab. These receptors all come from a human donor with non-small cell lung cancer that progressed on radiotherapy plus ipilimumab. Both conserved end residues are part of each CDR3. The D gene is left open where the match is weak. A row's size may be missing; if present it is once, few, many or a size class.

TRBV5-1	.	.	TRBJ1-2	TGCGCCAGCAGCTTGGCTGCGGCAGTCGGCTACACCTTC	CASSLAAAVGYTF
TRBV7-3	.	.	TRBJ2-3	TGTGCCAGCAGCTCTCATAGCGGCACCACAGATACGCAGTATTTT	CASSSHSGTTDTQYF
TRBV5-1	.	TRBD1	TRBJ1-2	TGCGCCAGCAGCGCGGTACGGACAGGAATTAACTATGGCTACACCTTC	CASSAVRTGINYGYTF
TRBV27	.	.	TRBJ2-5	TGTGCCAGCAGCCGAGAGGGCGAGACCCAGTACTTC	CASSREGETQYF
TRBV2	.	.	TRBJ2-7	TGTGCCAGCAGTGAGGGGGGGGCCAGCTCCTACGAGCAGTACTTC	CASSEGGASSYEQYF
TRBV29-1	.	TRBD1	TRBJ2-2	TGCAGCGTTGTATTGACAGGGGCCGGGGAGCTGTTTTTT	CSVVLTGAGELFF
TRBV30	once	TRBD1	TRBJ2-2	TGTGCCTGGAGGGACAGGTCGGTCGGGGAGCTGTTTTTT	CAWRDRSVGELFF
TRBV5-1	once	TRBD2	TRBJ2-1	TGCGCCAGCAGCTGGACCACGGGAGGTTTTTACAATGAGCAGTTCTTC	CASSWTTGGFYNEQFF
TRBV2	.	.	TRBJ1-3	TGTGCCAGCAGTGGTGTCAGGGGCGGAAACACCATATATTTT	CASSGVRGGNTIYF
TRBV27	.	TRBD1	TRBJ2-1	TGTGCCAGCAGGCCAGGGGGCGGGAATGAGCAGTTCTTC	CASRPGGGNEQFF
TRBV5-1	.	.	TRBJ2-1	TGCGCCAGCAGCTTGGGCGCCGGCTCTGGTGAGCAGTTCTTC	CASSLGAGSGEQFF
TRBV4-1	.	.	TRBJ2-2	TGCGCCAGCAGCCAAGATGCTCCGGTTCCCGGGGAGCTGTTTTTT	CASSQDAPVPGELFF
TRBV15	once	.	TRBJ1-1	TGTGCCACCAGCAGAGCAAAGGGTGGAATGAACACTGAAGCTTTCTTT	CATSRAKGGMNTEAFF
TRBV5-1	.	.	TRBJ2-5	TGCGCCAGCAGCCCAAGCGCACTTGATTCGGAGACCCAGTACTTC	CASSPSALDSETQYF
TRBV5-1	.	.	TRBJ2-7	TGCGCCAGCAGCGAGCACTACGAGCAGTACTTC	CASSEHYEQYF
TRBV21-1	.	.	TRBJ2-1	TGTGCCAGCAGCAAAGGGAGGGGGTCAACGCCCTACAATGAGCAGTTCTTC	CASSKGRGSTPYNEQFF
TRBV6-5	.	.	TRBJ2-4	TGTGCCAGCAGTTACGAAGGGTCGAACATTCAGTACTTC	CASSYEGSNIQYF
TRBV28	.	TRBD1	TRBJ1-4	TGTGCCAGCAGCCTTACAGGGGTTGAAAAACTGTTTTTT	CASSLTGVEKLFF
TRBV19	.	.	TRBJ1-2	TGTGCCAGTAGTATAACGGGCGTAAATAACTATGGCTACACCTTC	CASSITGVNNYGYTF
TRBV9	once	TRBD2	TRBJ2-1	TGTGCCAGCAGCGTAGGGAGCGGGAGCTATGAGCAGTTCTTC	CASSVGSGSYEQFF
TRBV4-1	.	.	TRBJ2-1	TGCGCCAGCAGCCAAGATGCCGTCGGAGGGGCCGGGGGAGTAACCTACAATGAGCAGTTCTTC	CASSQDAVGGAGGVTYNEQFF
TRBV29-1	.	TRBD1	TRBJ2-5	TGCAGCGTTGCGGGACAGGGCCTACAAGAGACCCAGTACTTC	CSVAGQGLQETQYF
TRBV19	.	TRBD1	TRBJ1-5	TGTGCCAGTAGTAGGGGACAGGGAGGCAATCAGCCCCAGCATTTT	CASSRGQGGNQPQHF
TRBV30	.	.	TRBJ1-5	TGTGCCTGGAGTGCCCCCCTTAGCAATCAGCCCCAGCATTTT	CAWSAPLSNQPQHF
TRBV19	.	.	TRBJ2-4	TGTGCCAGTAGTCAGACGGGGGCTGGGAACATTCAGTACTTC	CASSQTGAGNIQYF
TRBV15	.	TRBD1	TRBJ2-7	TGTGCCACCAGCAGGGGGACAGGCGACTACGAGCAGTACTTC	CATSRGTGDYEQYF
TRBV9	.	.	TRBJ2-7	TGTGCCAGCAGCGTCGGACCTGGTTGGGGCTACGAGCAGTACTTC	CASSVGPGWGYEQYF
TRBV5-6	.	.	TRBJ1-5	TGTGCCAGCAGCTTTTATGTCTCTGGTCAGCCCCAGCATTTT	CASSFYVSGQPQHF
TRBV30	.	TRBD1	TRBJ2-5	TGTGCCTGGAGAGCAGGGACAGGGAGTTACCAAGAGACCCAGTACTTC	CAWRAGTGSYQETQYF
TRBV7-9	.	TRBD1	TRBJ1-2	TGTGCCAGCAGCAAATGGGACAGGGGCTACACCTTC	CASSKWDRGYTF
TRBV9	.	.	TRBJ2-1	TGTGCCAGCAGCGTGGGTCCTGGGAATGAGCAGTTCTTC	CASSVGPGNEQFF
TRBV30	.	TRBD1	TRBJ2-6	TGTGCCTGGAAACAGGGGAACTCTGGGGCCAACGTCCTGACTTTC	CAWKQGNSGANVLTF
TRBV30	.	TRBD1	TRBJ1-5	TGTGCCTGGAGTGTACAGGGGGGGCATCAGCCCCAGCATTTT	CAWSVQGGHQPQHF
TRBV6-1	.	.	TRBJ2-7	TGTGCCAGCAGTACCCTTTCCGGACGCTCCTACGAGCAGTACTTC	CASSTLSGRSYEQYF
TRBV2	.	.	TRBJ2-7	TGTGCCAGCCGATCGGGATCCTGGGCGGGGGAGCAGTACTTC	CASRSGSWAGEQYF
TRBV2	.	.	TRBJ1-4	TGTGCCAGCACGGTCCGTAATGAAAAACTGTTTTTT	CASTVRNEKLFF
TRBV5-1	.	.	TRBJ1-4	TGCGCCAGCAGCCCCCGCTCTAATGAAAAACTGTTTTTT	CASSPRSNEKLFF
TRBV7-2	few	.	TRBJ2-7	TGTGCCAGCAGCTTACTTCTCCCCTACGAGCAGTACTTC	CASSLLLPYEQYF
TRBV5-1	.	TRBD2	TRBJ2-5	TGCGCCAGCAGCCCTGGACTAGCGGGGGTTATAACCCAGTACTTC	CASSPGLAGVITQYF
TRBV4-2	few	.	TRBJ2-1	TGTGCCAGCAGCCCTCAAACGGGGGAGCAGTTCTTC	CASSPQTGEQFF
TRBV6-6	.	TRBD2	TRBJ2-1	TGTGCCAGCAGACCTCCGGGACTAGGAGATGAGCAGTTCTTC	CASRPPGLGDEQFF
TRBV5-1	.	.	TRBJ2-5	TGCGCCAGCAGGAGGTGGGGCCAAGAGACCCAGTACTTC	CASRRWGQETQYF
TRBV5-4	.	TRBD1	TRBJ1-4	TGTGCCAGCAGCGCACAGGGGAGAAATGAAAAACTGTTTTTT	CASSAQGRNEKLFF
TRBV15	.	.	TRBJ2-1	TGTGCCACCAGCAGGGGACCGGCTATGAGTGAGCAGTTCTTC	CATSRGPAMSEQFF
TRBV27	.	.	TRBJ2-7	TGTGCCAGCAGTTTAGGTCAGGGGACCGACGAGCAGTACTTC	CASSLGQGTDEQYF
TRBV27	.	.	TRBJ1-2	TGTGCCAGCAGTTTAGGGACGCCCGGACGAGGCTACACCTTC	CASSLGTPGRGYTF
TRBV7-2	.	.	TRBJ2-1	TGTGCCAGCAGCTTCTCGAATGAGCAGTTCTTC	CASSFSNEQFF
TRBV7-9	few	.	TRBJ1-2	TGTGCCAGCAGCTCGACAGGAGCTAACTATGGCTACACCTTC	CASSSTGANYGYTF
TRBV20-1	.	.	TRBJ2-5	TGCAGTGCTAGACGGTCGGAGACCCAGTACTTC	CSARRSETQYF
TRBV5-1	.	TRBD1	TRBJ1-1	TGCGCCAGCAGCTTGGAAACAGGGGGGGCCACTGAAGCTTTCTTT	CASSLETGGATEAFF